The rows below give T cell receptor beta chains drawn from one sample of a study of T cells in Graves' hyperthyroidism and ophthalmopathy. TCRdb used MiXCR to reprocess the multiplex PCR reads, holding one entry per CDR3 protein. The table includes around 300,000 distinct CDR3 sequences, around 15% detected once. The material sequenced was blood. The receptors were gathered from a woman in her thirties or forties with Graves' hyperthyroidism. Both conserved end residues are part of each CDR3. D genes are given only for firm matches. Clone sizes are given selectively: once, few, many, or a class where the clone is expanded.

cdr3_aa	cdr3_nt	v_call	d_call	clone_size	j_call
CASSSASGPVWSDTQYF	TGTGCCAGCAGCTCGGCTAGCGGGCCCGTTTGGAGTGATACGCAGTATTTT	TRBV11-3	TRBD2	many	TRBJ2-3
CASTSRGGTEAFF	TGTGCCAGTACTTCGAGGGGGGGAACTGAAGCTTTCTTT	TRBV19	-	many	TRBJ1-1
CASSGTENTEAFF	TGTGCCAGCTCAGGGACAGAGAACACTGAAGCTTTCTTT	TRBV18	TRBD1	many	TRBJ1-1
CASSEGGGQAYGYTF	TGTGCCAGCAGTGAAGGAGGGGGGCAAGCCTATGGCTACACCTTC	TRBV6-1	-	many	TRBJ1-2
CASSYGRTSGRGEQYF	TGTGCCAGCAGTTATGGCCGGACTAGCGGGAGGGGAGAGCAGTACTTC	TRBV6-2/TRBV6-3	TRBD2	-	TRBJ2-7
CASSSRSEQYF	TGTGCCAGCAGCTCCCGCTCCGAGCAGTACTTC	TRBV28	-	many	TRBJ2-7
CASSPGQGSDTQYF	TGTGCCAGCAGTCCGGGACAGGGGTCTGATACGCAGTATTTT	TRBV2	TRBD1	-	TRBJ2-3
CASSKGAASGPTYEQYF	TGTGCCAGTAGTAAGGGTGCGGCTAGCGGGCCCACCTACGAGCAGTACTTC	TRBV19	TRBD2	many	TRBJ2-7
CASSPPSWDSLNNEQFF	TGTGCCAGCAGCCCCCCATCTTGGGACTCGCTCAACAATGAGCAGTTCTTC	TRBV28	-	few	TRBJ2-1
CASSSLALERTPNNEQFF	TGTGCCAGCAGTTCACTTGCCCTCGAGCGGACCCCGAACAATGAGCAGTTCTTC	TRBV7-9	-	few	TRBJ2-1
CASSPGAQRQPQHF	TGTGCCAGCTCACCGGGGGCGCAGAGACAGCCCCAGCATTTT	TRBV18	-	many	TRBJ1-5
CASSEGESEKLFF	TGTGCCAGCAGTGAGGGTGAGAGTGAAAAACTGTTTTTT	TRBV6-1	-	-	TRBJ1-4
CASTLGRRTDTQYF	TGTGCCAGCACCCTCGGTAGGCGCACAGATACGCAGTATTTT	TRBV28	-	-	TRBJ2-3
CASSFMNTETQYF	TGTGCCAGCAGCTTTATGAACACCGAGACCCAGTACTTC	TRBV6-1	-	many	TRBJ2-5
CASSRTQATNEKLFF	TGTGCCAGCAGCCGGACACAAGCAACTAATGAAAAACTGTTTTTT	TRBV28	-	many	TRBJ1-4
CSARSGQGAKNIQYF	TGCAGTGCTAGGAGCGGACAGGGGGCCAAAAACATTCAGTACTTC	TRBV20-1	TRBD1	-	TRBJ2-4
CASSLALSSYNEQFF	TGTGCCAGCTCACTCGCCCTCAGCTCCTACAATGAGCAGTTCTTC	TRBV18	-	few	TRBJ2-1
CASNPSGRAWETQYF	TGCGCCAGCAACCCTAGCGGGAGGGCCTGGGAGACCCAGTACTTC	TRBV10-1	TRBD2	few	TRBJ2-5
CASRRDTYGYTF	TGCGCCAGCAGAAGGGACACCTATGGCTACACCTTC	TRBV5-1	-	many	TRBJ1-2
CASSYGTQGADQPQHF	TGTGCCAGCAGTTACGGGACCCAAGGGGCAGATCAGCCCCAGCATTTT	TRBV6-5	-	-	TRBJ1-5
CASSTRRAEAFF	TGTGCCAGCAGTACCAGGAGGGCTGAAGCTTTCTTT	TRBV12-3/TRBV12-4	-	many	TRBJ1-1
CASSIAAGTDTNYGYTF	TGTGCCAGTAGTATAGCGGCCGGGACAGATACTAACTATGGCTACACCTTC	TRBV19	TRBD1	few	TRBJ1-2
CASSPTNTGELFF	TGTGCCAGTAGCCCGACGAACACCGGGGAGCTGTTTTTT	TRBV19	-	-	TRBJ2-2
CASSPPGLAGAYEQFF	TGTGCCAGCAGTCCCCCGGGGTTAGCGGGAGCTTATGAGCAGTTCTTC	TRBV12-3/TRBV12-4	TRBD2	many	TRBJ2-1
CASINGGELFF	TGTGCCAGCATTAATGGCGGGGAGCTGTTTTTT	TRBV28	-	many	TRBJ2-2
CASRRREGANEKLFF	TGTGCCAGCAGGCGCCGCGAAGGCGCTAATGAAAAACTGTTTTTT	TRBV12-3/TRBV12-4	-	many	TRBJ1-4
CSASSGQSNQPQHF	TGCAGTGCTAGTTCCGGACAAAGCAATCAGCCCCAGCATTTT	TRBV20-1	-	many	TRBJ1-5
CAISEYTGANTEAFF	TGTGCCATCAGTGAGTATACAGGGGCGAACACTGAAGCTTTCTTT	TRBV10-3	TRBD1	-	TRBJ1-1
CASSIGPNNSPLHF	TGTGCCAGTAGTATAGGGCCGAATAATTCACCCCTCCACTTT	TRBV19	-	-	TRBJ1-6
CATSFERAASTGELFF	TGTGCCACCAGCTTCGAAAGGGCAGCGAGTACCGGGGAGCTGTTTTTT	TRBV15	-	many	TRBJ2-2
CASSQWRDSYEQYF	TGTGCCAGCAGCCAATGGAGGGATTCCTACGAGCAGTACTTC	TRBV14	-	many	TRBJ2-7